What follows are 9 T cell receptor beta chains derived from one specimen sequenced in a study of cytomegalovirus exposure and HLA in healthy donors. The repertoire was sequenced with immunoSEQ multiplex PCR; TCRdb's copy has only in-frame clones and lacks some. The table includes 160,000 or so clones, almost 85% detected once. The specimen was PBMCs. The receptors were gathered from a man aged 25-40 years in good health and CMV-seropositive.

The V gene is TRBV2, the J gene TRBJ1-1; a weak D match, TRBD1 (6 bases). The V end was cut by 3 bases, the J end by 0 bases, with 11 bases between. The CDR3 covers 15 residues. CDR1 and CDR2 (germline): SNHLY, FYNNEI. CDR3 residues: CASSEWDMLNTEAFF. The CDR3 DNA reads as TGTGCCAGCAGTGAGTGGGACATGTTGAACACTGAAGCTTTCTTT. The full variable domain, with the rest looked up from reference TRBV2 and TRBJ1-1, is EPEVTQTPSHQVTQMGQEVILRCVPISNHLYFYWYRQILGQKVEFLVSFYNNEISEKSEIFDDQFSVERPDGSNFTLKIRSTKLEDSAMYFCASSEWDMLNTEAFFGQGTRLTVV.

CDR3: CASSLEATGNQPQHF. CDR3 nucleotide sequence: TGTGCCAGCAGCTTAGAGGCGACAGGGAATCAGCCCCAGCATTTT. The rearrangement links TRBV7-6 to TRBJ1-5; 7 bases are shared with TRBD1. CDR3 length equals 15 residues. Germline values: CDR1 SGHVS, CDR2 FNYEAQ. With 1 base clipped from V and 4 bases from J, the junction kept 4 bases outside the gene matches.

This clone turned up a few times. The chain has TRBV4-3 and TRBJ1-6, with D maybe TRBD1 (5 bases). V was trimmed by 4 bases and J by 6 bases, leaving 16 bases between them. There are 16 residues in the CDR3. The V gene's germline CDR1 is LGHNA and CDR2 YSLEER. The CDR3, as DNA: TGCGCCAGCAGCCGTACCACGGGGGGGGGTAATTCACCCCTCCACTTT. Its translation is CASSRTTGGGNSPLHF.

The CDR3 here is CASRLADYTDTQYF. As DNA, the CDR3 is TGTGCCAGCAGACTAGCGGACTACACAGATACGCAGTATTTT. The chain joins TRBV9 to TRBJ2-3, with 8 bases fitting TRBD2. Germline CDR1 is SGDLS and CDR2 is YYNGEE. The CDR3 totals 14 residues. V shed 5 bases, J shed 2 bases, and the junction held 4 bases outside the gene matches.

The chain joins TRBV6-6 to TRBJ2-1; D ambiguous. The CDR3 is 14 amino acids. Trimming stripped 5 bases from V and 5 bases from J, with 13 bases between. CDR1 MNHNY and CDR2 SVGAGI come from the germline V gene (reference sequence). The CDR3 reads CASSPNLRDNEQFF. For the CDR3, the DNA is TGTGCCAGCAGTCCTAATCTCCGGGACAATGAGCAGTTCTTC.

This chain connects TRBV5-1 to TRBJ2-5; 13 nucleotides match TRBD2. Per the germline V gene, CDR1 is SGHRS and CDR2 is YFSETQ. This CDR3 comprises 15 residues. With V trimmed by 5 bases and J by 2 bases, 3 bases remained unmatched. This chain's CDR3 is CASSSGLAGQETQYF. The CDR3 DNA reads TGCGCCAGCAGTTCGGGACTAGCGGGACAAGAGACCCAGTACTTC.

The chain is built from TRBV7-9 and TRBJ1-2; D is undetermined. The CDR3 has 15 amino acids. Germline values: CDR1 SEHNR, CDR2 FQNEAQ (reference sequence). The V end lost 1 base, the J end lost 4 bases, and 13 bases lay between the germline ends. The chain's CDR3 is CASSLVGLAPYGYTF. CDR3 nucleotides: TGTGCCAGCAGCTTAGTCGGACTGGCACCCTATGGCTACACCTTC.

This chain uses TRBV5-1 with TRBJ2-1; D possibly corresponds to TRBD2 (6 bases). This CDR3 comprises 14 residues. Germline V gene lookup returns CDR1 SGHRS and CDR2 YFSETQ. The V end lost 1 base, the J end lost 7 bases, and 12 bases lay between the germline ends. The CDR3 spells CASSLPAGRNEQFF. The CDR3 DNA reads as TGCGCCAGCAGCTTGCCGGCAGGGAGGAATGAGCAGTTCTTC.

CDR3 sequence: CAISAGSGANVLTF. CDR3 nucleotide sequence: TGTGCCATTAGCGCGGGTTCCGGGGCCAACGTCCTGACTTTC. V and J are TRBV2 and TRBJ2-6; a weak D match, TRBD2 (5 bases). The germline V gene has CDR1 SNHLY and CDR2 FYNNEI. This CDR3 comprises 14 residues. V was trimmed by 10 bases and J by 4 bases, leaving 14 bases between them.